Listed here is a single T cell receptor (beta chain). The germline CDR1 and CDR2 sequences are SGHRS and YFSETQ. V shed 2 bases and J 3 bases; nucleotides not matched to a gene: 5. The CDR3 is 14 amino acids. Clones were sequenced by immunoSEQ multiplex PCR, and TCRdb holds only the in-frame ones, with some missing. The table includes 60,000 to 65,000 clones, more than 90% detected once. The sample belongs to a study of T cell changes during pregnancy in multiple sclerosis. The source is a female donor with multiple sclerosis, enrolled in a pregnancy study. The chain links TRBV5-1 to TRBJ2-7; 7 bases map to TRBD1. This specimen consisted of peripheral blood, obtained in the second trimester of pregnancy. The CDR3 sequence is CASSFGTAFYEQYF. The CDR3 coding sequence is TGCGCCAGCAGCTTCGGGACAGCTTTCTACGAGCAGTACTTC.